This TCR beta chain was recovered during a study of blood T cell repertoires in COVID-19. The wider study: Some COVID-19 samples were acute and others convalescent; all came from the United States, Italy and Spain.

The assay was immunoSEQ multiplex PCR, and TCRdb's table has in-frame clones only and misses some. This table has 50,000 to 70,000 clones, around two thirds appearing once. Adults between about 18 and 95 years of age took part from 24 US areas. Within the 2 weeks before study entry, each person in the exposed group met a COVID-19 case. The CDR3 totals 18 residues. Germline CDR1 and CDR2: SGDLS and YYNGEE. Trimming removed 0 bases from V and 6 bases from J, with 22 bases in between. The receptor was derived from a woman in her sixties who had been exposed to COVID-19. The material sequenced was PBMCs or T cells enriched from blood (not recorded which). This chain uses TRBV9 with TRBJ2-1; weak D call: TRBD2 (5 bases). The DNA for the CDR3 is TGTGCCAGCAGCGTAGGGGCGACATCGAGAGGAGGAGGCAATGAGCAGTTCTTC. Amino acid sequence: CASSVGATSRGGGNEQFF.